Each of the 3 T cell receptor beta chains below was sequenced from the same sample in a study of CD8 T cell repertoires and HIV-1 epitope variants. The data were produced by immunoSEQ multiplex PCR, yet TCRdb's version contains in-frame clones alone and is incomplete. Counted here are around 5,900 clones, under 80% occurring once; the ten biggest clones make up about 38%. Their target antigens are unknown. Sequenced input: cultured CD8+ T cells derived from PBMCs. The origin of the receptors is a male donor with HIV.

This clone was picked up one time. The V and J genes are TRBV6-6 and TRBJ2-3; D gene unclear. The germline V gene has CDR1 MNHNY and CDR2 SVGAGI (reference sequence). V was clipped by 2 bases and J by 6 bases, with 15 bases between them. The CDR3 has 15 residues. CDR3 bases: TGTGCCAGCAGTTACCGTCGTCAGTTGGGGGATACGCAGTATTTT. Translating it yields CASSYRRQLGDTQYF.

In this sample, this clone turned up once. V gene TRBV5-4 combines with J gene TRBJ2-1; TRBD2 matches 7 bases. This CDR3 contains 16 residues. Germline V CDR1 and CDR2: SGHNT, YYREEE (reference sequence). The junction had 15 bases not matched to a gene; V was cut back by 6 bases and J by 6 bases. CDR3 in amino acids: CASNPSGAGIRNEQFF. The CDR3 DNA follows: TGTGCCAGCAACCCCTCGGGAGCGGGGATACGCAATGAGCAGTTCTTC.

This clone was seen more than once but under ten times. This sequence joins TRBV19 and TRBJ2-7; unclear D gene. V was cut by 0 bases and J by 3 bases, with 12 bases left in between. There are 15 residues in the CDR3. The germline CDR1 and CDR2 sequences are LNHDA and SQIVND (reference sequence). Here the CDR3 reads CASSIDRARFYEQYF. The CDR3 DNA reads TGTGCCAGTAGTATAGATCGGGCCAGGTTCTACGAGCAGTACTTC.